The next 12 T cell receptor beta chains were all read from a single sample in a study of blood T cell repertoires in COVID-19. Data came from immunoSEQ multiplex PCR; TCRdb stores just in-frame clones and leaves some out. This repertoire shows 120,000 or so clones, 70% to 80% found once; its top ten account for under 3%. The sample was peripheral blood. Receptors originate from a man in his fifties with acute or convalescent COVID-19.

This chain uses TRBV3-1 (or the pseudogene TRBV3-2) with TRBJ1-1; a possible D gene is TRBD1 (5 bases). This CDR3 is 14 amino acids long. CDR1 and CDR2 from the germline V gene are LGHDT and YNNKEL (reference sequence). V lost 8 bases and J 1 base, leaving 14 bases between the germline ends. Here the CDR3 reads CASRRRQGNTEAFF. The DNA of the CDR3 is TGTGCCAGCCGTCGGCGGCAGGGGAACACTGAAGCTTTCTTT.

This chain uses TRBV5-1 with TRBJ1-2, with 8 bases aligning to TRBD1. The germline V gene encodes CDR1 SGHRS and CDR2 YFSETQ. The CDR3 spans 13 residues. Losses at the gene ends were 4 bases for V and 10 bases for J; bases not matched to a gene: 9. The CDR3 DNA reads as TGCGCCAGCAGCCATGGACAGGGTACTGACTACACCTTC. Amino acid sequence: CASSHGQGTDYTF.

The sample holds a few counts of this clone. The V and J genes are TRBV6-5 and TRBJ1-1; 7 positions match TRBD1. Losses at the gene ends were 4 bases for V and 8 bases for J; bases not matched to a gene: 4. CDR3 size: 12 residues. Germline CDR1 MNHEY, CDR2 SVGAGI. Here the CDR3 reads CASSSWTGEAFF. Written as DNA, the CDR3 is TGTGCCAGCAGTTCCTGGACAGGAGAAGCTTTCTTT.

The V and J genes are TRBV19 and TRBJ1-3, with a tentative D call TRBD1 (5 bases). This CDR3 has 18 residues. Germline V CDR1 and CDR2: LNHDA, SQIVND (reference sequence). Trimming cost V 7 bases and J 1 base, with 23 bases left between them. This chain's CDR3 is CASIYSPGTFISGNTIYF. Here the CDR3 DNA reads TGTGCCAGTATCTATTCCCCCGGGACTTTCATTTCTGGAAACACCATATATTTT.

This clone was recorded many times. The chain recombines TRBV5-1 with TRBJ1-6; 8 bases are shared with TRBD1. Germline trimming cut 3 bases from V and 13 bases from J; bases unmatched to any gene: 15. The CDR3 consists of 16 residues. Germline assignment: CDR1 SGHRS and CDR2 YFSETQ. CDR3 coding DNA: TGCGCCAGCAGCTGGCGACAGGGGCGCGGGGCTCAGCCCCTCCACTTT. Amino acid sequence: CASSWRQGRGAQPLHF.

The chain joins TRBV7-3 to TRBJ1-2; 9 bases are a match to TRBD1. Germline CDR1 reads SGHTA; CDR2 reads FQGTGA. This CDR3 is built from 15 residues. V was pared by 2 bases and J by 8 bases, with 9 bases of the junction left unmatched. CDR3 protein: CASSLYPGQGYGYTF. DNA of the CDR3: TGTGCCAGCAGCTTATATCCGGGACAGGGATACGGCTACACCTTC.

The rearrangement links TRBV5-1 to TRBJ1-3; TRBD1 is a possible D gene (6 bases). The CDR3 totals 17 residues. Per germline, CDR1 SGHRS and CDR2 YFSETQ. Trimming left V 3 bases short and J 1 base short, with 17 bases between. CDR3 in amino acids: CASSSGSGHQSGNTIYF. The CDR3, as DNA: TGCGCCAGCAGCTCCGGATCGGGACACCAATCTGGAAACACCATATATTTT.

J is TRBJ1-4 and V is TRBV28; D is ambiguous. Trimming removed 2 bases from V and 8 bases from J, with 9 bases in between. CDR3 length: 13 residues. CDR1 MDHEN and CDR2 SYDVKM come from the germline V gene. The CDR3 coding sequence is TGTGCCAGCAGTTTAAAGGGAGGCGAAAAACTGTTTTTT. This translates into CASSLKGGEKLFF.

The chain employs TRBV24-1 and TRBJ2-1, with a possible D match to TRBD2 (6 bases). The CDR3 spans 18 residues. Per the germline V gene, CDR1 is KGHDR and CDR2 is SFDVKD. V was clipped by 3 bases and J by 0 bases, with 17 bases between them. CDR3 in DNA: TGTGCCACCAGTGATATTGGGACTTCTCAACTCTCCTACAATGAGCAGTTCTTC. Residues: CATSDIGTSQLSYNEQFF.

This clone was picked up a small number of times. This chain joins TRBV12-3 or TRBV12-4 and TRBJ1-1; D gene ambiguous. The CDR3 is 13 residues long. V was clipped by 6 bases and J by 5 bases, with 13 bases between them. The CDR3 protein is CASRKGARTEAFF. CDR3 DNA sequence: TGTGCCAGCAGGAAAGGAGCGAGGACTGAAGCTTTCTTT.

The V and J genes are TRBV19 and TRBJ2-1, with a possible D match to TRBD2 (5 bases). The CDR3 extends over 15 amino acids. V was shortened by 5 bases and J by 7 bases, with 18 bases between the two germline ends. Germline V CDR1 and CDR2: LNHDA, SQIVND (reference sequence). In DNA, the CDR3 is TGTGCCAGTAGTCTACCGGACTCCCCGGAGAATGAGCAGTTCTTC. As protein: CASSLPDSPENEQFF.

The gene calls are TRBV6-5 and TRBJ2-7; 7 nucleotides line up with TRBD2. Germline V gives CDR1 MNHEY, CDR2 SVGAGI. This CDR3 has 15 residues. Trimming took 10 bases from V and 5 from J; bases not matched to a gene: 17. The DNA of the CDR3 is TGTGCCACCGTCATGGGAAGCGGGATAATGAACGAGCAGTACTTC. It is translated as CATVMGSGIMNEQYF.